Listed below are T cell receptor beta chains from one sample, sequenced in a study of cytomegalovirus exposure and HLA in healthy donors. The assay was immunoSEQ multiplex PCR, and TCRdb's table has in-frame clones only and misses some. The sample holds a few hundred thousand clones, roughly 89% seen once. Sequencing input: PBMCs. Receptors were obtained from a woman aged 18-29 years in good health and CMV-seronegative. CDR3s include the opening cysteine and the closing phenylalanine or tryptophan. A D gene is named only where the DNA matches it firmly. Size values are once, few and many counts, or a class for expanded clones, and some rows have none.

CASSRGLPGSQPQHF	TGTGCCAGCAGCAGGGGGCTACCAGGGAGTCAGCCCCAGCATTTT	.	TRBD1	TRBJ1-5	TRBV7-8
CASSPGLAGPYNEQFF	TGCGCCAGCAGCCCGGGACTAGCGGGACCCTACAATGAGCAGTTCTTC	.	TRBD2	TRBJ2-1	TRBV5-1
CASRDGTAIGELFF	TGTGCCAGCAGGGACGGGACTGCTATAGGGGAGCTGTTTTTT	.	.	TRBJ2-2	TRBV27
CASSYSGQQSYEQYF	TGTGCCAGCAGTTACTCCGGACAACAGAGCTACGAGCAGTACTTC	.	.	TRBJ2-7	TRBV6-6
CASSYRGVATF	TGTGCCAGCAGCTACAGGGGAGTGGCCACCTTC	.	TRBD1	TRBJ1-2	TRBV7-9
CASSLHSGQRLYGYTF	TGTGCCAGCAGCTTGCACTCGGGACAACGACTTTATGGCTACACCTTC	.	.	TRBJ1-2	TRBV5-4
CASSIVTGNQPQHF	TGTGCCAGTAGTATAGTGACGGGGAATCAGCCCCAGCATTTT	.	.	TRBJ1-5	TRBV19
CASSFWRTSGGAPSEQYF	TGTGCCAGCAGCTTCTGGCGGACTAGCGGGGGGGCTCCCTCCGAGCAGTACTTC	.	TRBD2	TRBJ2-7	TRBV13
CASSQAWGGEGETQYF	TGCGCCAGCAGCCAGGCCTGGGGGGGAGAGGGAGAGACCCAGTACTTC	.	TRBD2	TRBJ2-5	TRBV4-3
CASSPQAGGNTGELFF	TGTGCCAGCAGCCCCCAAGCGGGAGGAAACACCGGGGAGCTGTTTTTT	.	TRBD2	TRBJ2-2	TRBV7-3
CASSFRRETQYF	TGTGCCAGCAGCTTTAGGAGAGAGACCCAGTACTTC	once	.	TRBJ2-5	TRBV7-2
CASSQEYGNGQPQHF	TGCGCCAGCAGCCAAGAATACGGGAACGGACAGCCCCAGCATTTT	.	.	TRBJ1-5	TRBV4-3
CASSYRRGGASNEQFF	TGTGCCAGCAGTTATCGGCGCGGGGGAGCGTCCAATGAGCAGTTCTTC	.	TRBD2	TRBJ2-1	TRBV6-5
CASSASTETYEQYF	TGTGCCAGCAGCGCTTCCACAGAAACCTACGAGCAGTACTTC	.	.	TRBJ2-7	TRBV9
CASSLPRGSSTDTQYF	TGTGCCAGCAGCCTCCCGCGGGGTTCGAGCACAGATACGCAGTATTTT	.	.	TRBJ2-3	TRBV7-9
CASSIGLDRAQPQHF	TGTGCCAGTAGTATTGGGTTGGACAGGGCTCAGCCCCAGCATTTT	.	TRBD1	TRBJ1-5	TRBV19
CASSLFAGAYEQYF	TGTGCCAGCAGTTTGTTTGCGGGGGCCTACGAGCAGTACTTC	.	TRBD2	TRBJ2-7	TRBV27
CASSLGRGQLKNEKLFF	TGTGCCAGCAGCTTAGGGCGGGGACAGCTAAAAAATGAAAAACTGTTTTTT	.	TRBD1	TRBJ1-4	TRBV5-8
CASNPTSSYNEQFF	TGTGCCAGCAATCCGACTAGCTCCTACAATGAGCAGTTCTTC	.	.	TRBJ2-1	TRBV28
CASSVASGLAVSYNEQFF	TGTGCCAGCAGCGTAGCTTCAGGACTAGCGGTTTCTTACAATGAGCAGTTCTTC	few	TRBD2	TRBJ2-1	TRBV9
CASRARDRASYEQYF	TGTGCCAGCAGGGCCCGGGACAGGGCCTCCTACGAGCAGTACTTC	.	TRBD1	TRBJ2-7	TRBV2
CASSLYRRGDNEQFF	TGTGCCAGCAGCTTGTATAGGAGGGGTGACAATGAGCAGTTCTTC	.	.	TRBJ2-1	TRBV5-8